Following are 24 T cell receptor beta chains from one sample sequenced in a study of cytomegalovirus exposure and HLA in healthy donors. The primer mix had 60 Vbeta and 13 Jbeta primers. The data were produced by immunoSEQ multiplex PCR, yet TCRdb's version contains in-frame clones alone and is incomplete. This sample has about 160,000 clones, with 82% found just once. The sequenced sample consisted of PBMCs. All receptors derive from a girl aged 10 to 17 in good health and CMV-seropositive.

The V call is TRBV5-1, the J call TRBJ2-7; 9 nucleotides line up with TRBD1. The CDR3 runs 17 residues. Germline V gene sequence: CDR1 SGHRS, CDR2 YFSETQ. The ends lost 4 bases at V and 3 bases at J; junction bases unmatched: 14. The CDR3 DNA reads as TGCGCCAGCAGCCCGCACGAGGGGACAGGGCCGATCTACGAGCAGTACTTC. Amino acid sequence: CASSPHEGTGPIYEQYF.

The chain couples TRBV4-1 to TRBJ1-2; D gene ambiguous. The CDR3 loop spans 18 amino acids. The V end was cut by 2 bases, the J end by 4 bases, with 23 bases between. CDR1 and CDR2 (germline): MGHRA, YSYEKL. The CDR3 region is CASSQIPRQHPAGYGYTF. In DNA form, the CDR3 reads TGCGCCAGCAGCCAAATCCCCAGACAACACCCTGCTGGCTATGGCTACACCTTC.

This clone was seen once. V is TRBV7-6 and J is TRBJ2-3; possibly TRBD2 for D (6 bases). CDR3 size: 13 residues. Trimming took off 5 bases at V and 9 bases at J, with 15 bases between the two ends. Germline CDR1 is SGHVS and CDR2 is FNYEAQ. In DNA form, the CDR3 reads TGTGCCAGCAGCCCTGGAGGGGCCGCCACGCAGTATTTT. Translating gives CASSPGGAATQYF.

This clone was seen just once. The V call is TRBV12-5, the J call TRBJ2-7, with 7 bases identical to TRBD1. J was trimmed by 2 bases and V by 7 bases; bases with no gene match: 11. This CDR3 is built from 15 residues. The V gene's germline CDR1 is LGHNT and CDR2 FRNRAP. Here the CDR3 reads CASDPTGTAPYEQYF. The DNA for the CDR3 is TGTGCTAGTGATCCGACCGGGACAGCCCCCTACGAGCAGTACTTC.

This clone appeared a single time. The chain couples TRBV7-6 to TRBJ2-1; 10 nucleotides match TRBD2. V dropped 3 bases and J dropped 3; count of bases not matched to a gene: 5. The CDR3 is made up of 16 amino acids. Germline-derived CDR1 and CDR2 are SGHVS and FNYEAQ. Written as DNA, the CDR3 is TGTGCCAGCAGCTTCTCCGGGACTAGCGTCTACAATGAGCAGTTCTTC. Residues: CASSFSGTSVYNEQFF. The complete variable domain, with remaining parts taken from reference TRBV7-6 and TRBJ2-1, reads GAGVSQSPRYKVTKRGQDVALRCDPISGHVSLYWYRQALGQGPEFLTYFNYEAQQDKSGLPNDRFSAERPEGSISTLTIQRTEQRDSAMYRCASSFSGTSVYNEQFFGPGTRLTVL.

This clone has more than one count but fewer than ten. This sequence joins TRBV11-3 and TRBJ1-1; 7 nucleotides align to TRBD1. V lost 2 bases and J lost 3; bases outside the gene matches: 3. CDR1 is SGHNT and CDR2 is YENEEA in the germline V gene. The CDR3 has 14 residues. The CDR3 DNA sequence: TGTGCCAGCAGCTTACGGGGACAGCACACTGAAGCTTTCTTT. This codes for CASSLRGQHTEAFF.

This clone was seen more than once but under ten times. The chain links TRBV5-6 to TRBJ2-5, with D perhaps TRBD2 (6 bases). Per the germline V gene, CDR1 is SGHDT and CDR2 is YYEEEE. V was cut by 4 bases and J by 1 base, with 17 bases left in between. The CDR3 has 16 residues. CDR3 protein: CASSMGRPNIQETQYF. The DNA of the CDR3 is TGTGCCAGCAGCATGGGGAGGCCCAACATCCAAGAGACCCAGTACTTC.

This rearrangement joins TRBV27 to TRBJ2-6; possibly TRBD1 for D (6 bases). Germline V gene sequence: CDR1 MNHEY, CDR2 SMNVEV (reference sequence). The CDR3 covers 17 residues. V gave up 2 bases and J gave up 3 bases, with 14 bases separating them. CDR3 sequence (DNA): TGTGCCAGCAGTTTAGTCGCAGGGGTTCTTGGGGCCAACGTCCTGACTTTC. Translated, it gives CASSLVAGVLGANVLTF.

The chain combines TRBV7-9 with TRBJ1-1; tentative D call: TRBD1 (6 bases). Trimming took off 4 bases at V and 6 bases at J, with 6 bases between the two ends. Germline lookup yields CDR1 SEHNR and CDR2 FQNEAQ (reference sequence). This CDR3 is built from 11 residues. The CDR3 coding sequence is TGTGCCAGCAGCTACAGGGCTGAAGCTTTCTTT. Residues: CASSYRAEAFF. Full variable domain (rest looked up from reference TRBV7-9 and TRBJ1-1): DTGVSQNPRHKITKRGQNVTFRCDPISEHNRLYWYRQTLGQGPEFLTYFQNEAQLEKSRLLSDRFSAERPKGSFSTLEIQRTEQGDSAMYLCASSYRAEAFFGQGTRLTVV.

J is TRBJ1-1 and V is TRBV29-1, with TRBD1 identical over 7 bases. V shed 6 bases and J 5 bases; nucleotides not matched to a gene: 9. This CDR3 has 13 residues. The germline gives CDR1 SQVTM, CDR2 ANQGSEA. The chain's CDR3 is CSVRQGFRTEAFF. For the CDR3, the DNA is TGCAGCGTCCGACAGGGATTTCGGACTGAAGCTTTCTTT.

The J gene is TRBJ2-3, the V gene TRBV6-1; D is perhaps TRBD1 (5 bases). CDR1 is MNHNS and CDR2 is SASEGT in the germline V gene. The CDR3 consists of 13 residues. V was shortened by 6 bases and J by 0 bases, with 7 bases between the two germline ends. The CDR3 sequence is CASRTESTDTQYF. The DNA of the CDR3 is TGTGCCAGCAGGACAGAGAGCACAGATACGCAGTATTTT.

This clone was seen only a few times. The rearrangement links TRBV10-1 to TRBJ2-3; D is perhaps TRBD1 (5 bases). Germline V gene sequence: CDR1 WNHNN, CDR2 SYGVQD (reference sequence). The CDR3 sequence is 12 residues long. V gave up 3 bases and J gave up 6 bases, with 7 bases separating them. Here the CDR3 reads CASSDRADTQYF. For the CDR3, the DNA is TGCGCCAGCAGTGACAGGGCCGATACGCAGTATTTT.

The chain employs TRBV5-1 and TRBJ2-7, with 9 bases fitting TRBD2. Germline loops: CDR1 SGHRS, CDR2 YFSETQ. This CDR3 has 14 amino acids. The V gene end was trimmed by 0 bases and the J gene end by 6 bases; junction bases not matched to a gene: 4. Here the CDR3 DNA reads TGCGCCAGCAGCTTGGCTTGGCGGGAGGGCGAGCAGTACTTC. It encodes CASSLAWREGEQYF.

The genes are TRBV28 and TRBJ1-1; 8 bases match TRBD1. The V gene's germline CDR1 is MDHEN and CDR2 SYDVKM. The CDR3 totals 16 residues. V lost 5 bases, J lost 5 bases, and 13 bases stayed unmatched. The CDR3 DNA reads TGTGCCAGCAGTCGTAGCCACAGGGGGAGGGGGACTGAAGCTTTCTTT. Its protein product is CASSRSHRGRGTEAFF.

The genes are TRBV5-1 and TRBJ2-3; D is undetermined. The germline CDR1 and CDR2 sequences are SGHRS and YFSETQ. CDR3 length equals 15 residues. Trimming removed 0 bases from V and 2 bases from J, with 10 bases in between. Here the CDR3 reads CASSLVGPVTDTQYF. In nucleotides, the CDR3 is TGCGCCAGCAGCTTGGTGGGCCCCGTCACAGATACGCAGTATTTT.

The genes are TRBV5-1 and TRBJ1-3; a weak D match, TRBD1 (6 bases). The germline V gene has CDR1 SGHRS and CDR2 YFSETQ. Trimming left V 0 bases short and J 2 bases short, with 9 bases between. The length of the CDR3 is 15 residues. CDR3 sequence reads: CASSLEGGTGNTIYF. The CDR3 nucleotides are TGCGCCAGCAGCTTGGAGGGGGGGACTGGAAACACCATATATTTT.

This chain's CDR3 is CSVDAGDEQFF. The CDR3 nucleotides read TGCAGCGTTGATGCCGGAGATGAGCAGTTCTTC. The chain employs TRBV29-1 and TRBJ2-1; D not resolved. V dropped 3 bases and J dropped 8 bases, with 8 bases sitting between them. Germline lookup yields CDR1 SQVTM and CDR2 ANQGSEA. The length of the CDR3 is 11 residues.

This chain uses TRBV7-9 with TRBJ2-3; the match to TRBD1 covers 10 bases. The CDR3 spans 16 residues. The V segment lost 5 bases and the J segment 3 bases; nucleotides outside the gene matches: 8. Germline V gene data show CDR1 as SEHNR and CDR2 as FQNEAQ (reference sequence). The CDR3 nucleotides read TGTGCCAGCAGCCCATGGACAGGGGGGGAGACAGATACGCAGTATTTT. This gives the protein CASSPWTGGETDTQYF. The full variable domain, in which reference TRBV7-9 and TRBJ2-3 provide the parts outside the CDR3, is DTGVSQNPRHKITKRGQNVTFRCDPISEHNRLYWYRQTLGQGPEFLTYFQNEAQLEKSRLLSDRFSAERPKGSFSTLEIQRTEQGDSAMYLCASSPWTGGETDTQYFGPGTRLTVL.

The table lists this clone with a count of one. V is TRBV13 and J is TRBJ2-1; 8 nucleotides match TRBD2. CDR3 length: 13 residues. V dropped 8 bases and J dropped 10; count of bases not matched to a gene: 10. From germline, CDR1 is PRHDT and CDR2 FYEKMQ (reference sequence). CDR3 amino acids: CASGTSVDGEQFF. The CDR3 DNA sequence: TGTGCCAGCGGGACTAGTGTGGACGGGGAGCAGTTCTTC.

The chain employs TRBV30 and TRBJ2-3; D unclear. The CDR3 has 15 amino acids. V was shortened by 0 bases and J by 0 bases, with 10 bases between the two germline ends. The germline gives CDR1 GTSNPN, CDR2 SVGIG (reference sequence). The CDR3 region has the DNA TGTGCCTGGAGTGTATTTGGCAGGAGCACAGATACGCAGTATTTT. It is translated as CAWSVFGRSTDTQYF.

The gene calls are TRBV7-6 and TRBJ2-1; 10 positions agree with TRBD2. This CDR3 has 15 amino acids. Germline V gene data show CDR1 as SGHVS and CDR2 as FNYEAQ. The V and J ends lost 1 base and 5 bases, in that order; junction bases with no gene match: 2. The CDR3 reads CASSLVAGGHNEQFF. CDR3 nucleotides: TGTGCCAGCAGCTTAGTAGCGGGGGGACACAATGAGCAGTTCTTC.

This sequence joins TRBV7-9 and TRBJ2-7, with TRBD2 identical over 11 bases. Losses at the gene ends were 4 bases for V and 3 bases for J; bases not matched to a gene: 8. Per the germline V gene, CDR1 is SEHNR and CDR2 is FQNEAQ (reference sequence). The CDR3 extends over 16 amino acids. As DNA, the CDR3 is TGTGCCAGCAGCTCCCCCCGACTAGCGGGAAGCTACGAGCAGTACTTC. It specifies CASSSPRLAGSYEQYF.

The rearrangement uses TRBV5-4 and TRBJ2-1, with D possibly matching TRBD2 (6 bases). Germline V gene lookup returns CDR1 SGHNT and CDR2 YYREEE (reference sequence). This CDR3 is built from 13 residues. V was cut by 7 bases and J by 4 bases, with 12 bases left in between. CDR3 loop: CASLGGNYNEQFF. CDR3 nucleotide sequence: TGTGCCAGCTTGGGAGGAAATTACAATGAGCAGTTCTTC.

The chain is built from TRBV19 and TRBJ1-2; 9 positions match TRBD1. Germline V gives CDR1 LNHDA, CDR2 SQIVND (reference sequence). This CDR3 has 15 amino acids. The J segment lost 6 bases and the V segment lost 0 bases, leaving 5 bases of the junction unmatched. The CDR3 region has the DNA TGTGCCAGTAGTATAGACCGAGGACAGGGGAATGGCTACACCTTC. Translating gives CASSIDRGQGNGYTF.